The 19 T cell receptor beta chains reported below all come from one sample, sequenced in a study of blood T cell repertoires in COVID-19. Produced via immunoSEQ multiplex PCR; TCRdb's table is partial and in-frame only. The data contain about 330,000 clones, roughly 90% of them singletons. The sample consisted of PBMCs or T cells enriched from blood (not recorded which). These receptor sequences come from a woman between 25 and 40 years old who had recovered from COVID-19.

CDR3 residues: CASSYSSGVLYEQYF. DNA for the CDR3: TGTGCCAGCAGTTACTCCAGCGGGGTTCTCTACGAGCAGTACTTC. The chain uses TRBV6-5 and TRBJ2-7; 7 bases match TRBD2. With V trimmed by 0 bases and J by 3 bases, 5 bases remained unmatched. The CDR3 consists of 15 residues. The germline V gene has CDR1 MNHEY and CDR2 SVGAGI.

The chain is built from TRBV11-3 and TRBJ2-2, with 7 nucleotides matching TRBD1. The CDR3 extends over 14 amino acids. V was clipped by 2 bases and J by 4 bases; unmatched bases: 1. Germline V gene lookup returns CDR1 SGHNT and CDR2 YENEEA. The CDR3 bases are TGTGCCAGCAGCTTATCAGGGGGCACCGGGGAGCTGTTTTTT. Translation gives CASSLSGGTGELFF.

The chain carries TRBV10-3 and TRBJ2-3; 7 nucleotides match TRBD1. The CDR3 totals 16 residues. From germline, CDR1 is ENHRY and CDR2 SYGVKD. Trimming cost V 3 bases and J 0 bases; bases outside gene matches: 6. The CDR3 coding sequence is TGTGCCATCAGTGAAAGACAGGGTCGGAGCACAGATACGCAGTATTTT. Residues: CAISERQGRSTDTQYF.

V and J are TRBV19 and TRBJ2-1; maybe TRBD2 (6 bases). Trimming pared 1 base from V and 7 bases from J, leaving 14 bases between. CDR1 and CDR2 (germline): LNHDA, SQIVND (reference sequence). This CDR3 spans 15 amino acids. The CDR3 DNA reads TGTGCCAGTAGTATAGGCGGGACGAGGAGGAATGAGCAGTTCTTC. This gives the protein CASSIGGTRRNEQFF.

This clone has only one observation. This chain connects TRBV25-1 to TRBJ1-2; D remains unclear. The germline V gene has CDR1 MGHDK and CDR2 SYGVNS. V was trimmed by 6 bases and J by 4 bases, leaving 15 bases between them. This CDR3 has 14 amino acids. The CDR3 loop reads CASSALAGGYGYTF. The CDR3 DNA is TGTGCCAGCAGCGCCCTTGCGGGCGGCTATGGCTACACCTTC.

The CDR3 DNA reads as TGTGCCAGCAGCTTAGCGTTCGGCAGGGCGGCTTTCTTT. Amino acid sequence: CASSLAFGRAAFF. The chain combines TRBV7-8 with TRBJ1-1; D perhaps matches TRBD1 (5 bases). Between the trimmed V and J ends, which lost 0 bases and 11 bases, there was a span of 13 bases. The CDR3 loop spans 13 amino acids. Germline lookup yields CDR1 SGHVS and CDR2 FQNEAQ.

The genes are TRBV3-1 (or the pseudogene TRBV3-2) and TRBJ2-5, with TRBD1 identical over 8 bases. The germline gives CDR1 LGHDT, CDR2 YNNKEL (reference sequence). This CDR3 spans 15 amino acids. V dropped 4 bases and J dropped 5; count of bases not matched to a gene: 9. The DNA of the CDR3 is TGTGCCAGCAGCCCACGGAGGACAGGGAGGGAGACCCAGTACTTC. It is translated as CASSPRRTGRETQYF.

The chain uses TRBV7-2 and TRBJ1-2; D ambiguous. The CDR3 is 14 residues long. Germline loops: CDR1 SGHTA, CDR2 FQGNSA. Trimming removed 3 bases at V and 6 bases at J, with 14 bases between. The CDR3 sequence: CASSLRSGINGYTF. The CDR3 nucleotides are TGTGCCAGCAGCTTGCGCTCGGGAATAAATGGCTACACCTTC.

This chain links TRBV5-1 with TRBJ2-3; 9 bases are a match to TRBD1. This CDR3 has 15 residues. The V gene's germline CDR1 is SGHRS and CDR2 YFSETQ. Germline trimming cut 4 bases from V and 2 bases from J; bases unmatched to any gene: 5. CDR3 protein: CASSQGQGITDTQYF. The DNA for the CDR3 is TGCGCCAGCAGCCAGGGACAGGGAATCACAGATACGCAGTATTTT.

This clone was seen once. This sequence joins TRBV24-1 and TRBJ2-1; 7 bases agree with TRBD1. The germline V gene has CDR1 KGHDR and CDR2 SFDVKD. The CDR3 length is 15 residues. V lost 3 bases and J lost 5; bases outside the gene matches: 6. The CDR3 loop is CATSDRTGDHNEQFF. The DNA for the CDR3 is TGTGCCACCAGTGATAGGACAGGCGACCACAATGAGCAGTTCTTC.

CDR3 coding DNA: TGTGCCAGTAGTATAGGGCACAGGGTGGGTGGCAATCAGCCCCAGCATTTT. This gives the protein CASSIGHRVGGNQPQHF. The chain links TRBV19 to TRBJ1-5; weak D call: TRBD1 (6 bases). This CDR3 has 17 amino acids. V gave up 1 base and J gave up 2 bases, with 15 bases separating them. The germline V gene has CDR1 LNHDA and CDR2 SQIVND (reference sequence).

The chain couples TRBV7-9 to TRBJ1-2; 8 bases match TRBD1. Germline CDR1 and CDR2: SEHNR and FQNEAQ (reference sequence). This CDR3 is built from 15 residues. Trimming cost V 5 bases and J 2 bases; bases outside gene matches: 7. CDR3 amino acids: CASSGWTGSNYGYTF. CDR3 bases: TGTGCCAGCAGCGGATGGACAGGGTCAAACTATGGCTACACCTTC.

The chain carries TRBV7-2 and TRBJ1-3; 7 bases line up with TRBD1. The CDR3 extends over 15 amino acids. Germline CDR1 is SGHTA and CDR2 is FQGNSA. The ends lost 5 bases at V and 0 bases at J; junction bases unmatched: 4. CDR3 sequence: CASSQGVVSGNTIYF. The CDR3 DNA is TGTGCCAGCAGCCAGGGGGTCGTCTCTGGAAACACCATATATTTT.

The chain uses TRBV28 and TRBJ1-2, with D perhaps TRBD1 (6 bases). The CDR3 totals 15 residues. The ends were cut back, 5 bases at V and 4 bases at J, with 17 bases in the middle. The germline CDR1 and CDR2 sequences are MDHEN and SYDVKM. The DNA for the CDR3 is TGTGCCAGCAGTCCCACGTCGGGGGGCAGCTATGGCTACACCTTC. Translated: CASSPTSGGSYGYTF.

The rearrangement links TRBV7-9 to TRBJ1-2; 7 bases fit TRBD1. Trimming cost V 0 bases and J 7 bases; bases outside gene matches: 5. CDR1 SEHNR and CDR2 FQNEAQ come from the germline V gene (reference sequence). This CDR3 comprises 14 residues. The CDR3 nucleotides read TGTGCCAGCAGCTTAGCGACGGCAGGGGGTGGCTACACCTTC. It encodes CASSLATAGGGYTF.

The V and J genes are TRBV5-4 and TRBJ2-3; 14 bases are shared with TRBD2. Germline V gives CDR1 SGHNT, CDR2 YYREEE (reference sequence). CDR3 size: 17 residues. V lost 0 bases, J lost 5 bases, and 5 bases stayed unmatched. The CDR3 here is CASSLGLAGGPGDTQYF. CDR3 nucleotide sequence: TGTGCCAGCAGCTTGGGACTAGCGGGAGGGCCCGGAGATACGCAGTATTTT.

The CDR3 DNA reads TGCGCCAGCAGCCCCGGGACAGGGGTGCGAGAGCAGTTCTTC. This gives the protein CASSPGTGVREQFF. The J gene is TRBJ2-1, the V gene TRBV5-1; 10 bases map to TRBD1. Germline loops: CDR1 SGHRS, CDR2 YFSETQ. Trimming at V came to 4 bases and at J to 10 bases, leaving 8 bases not matched to a gene. The CDR3 length is 14 residues.

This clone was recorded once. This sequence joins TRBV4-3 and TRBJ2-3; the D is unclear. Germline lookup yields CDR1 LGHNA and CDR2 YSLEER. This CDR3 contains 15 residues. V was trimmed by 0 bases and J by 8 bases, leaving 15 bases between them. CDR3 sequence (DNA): TGCGCCAGCAGCCAAGATTCGGCGAGGCTAGGTACGCAGTATTTT. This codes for CASSQDSARLGTQYF.

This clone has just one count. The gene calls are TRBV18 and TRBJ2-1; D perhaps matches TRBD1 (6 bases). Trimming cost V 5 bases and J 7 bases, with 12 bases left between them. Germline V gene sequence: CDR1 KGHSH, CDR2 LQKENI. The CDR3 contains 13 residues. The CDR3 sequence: CASSTEQGNEQFF. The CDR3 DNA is TGTGCCAGCTCAACCGAACAGGGTAATGAGCAGTTCTTC.